A single sample is the source of the 17 T cell receptor beta chains below, sequenced in a study of T cell responses to AZD1222 COVID-19 vaccine (dated by TCRdb to 2020 to 2023). Preparation of the library involved the immunoSEQ multiplex PCR assay. The table comes from immuneACCESS by way of TCRdb, which keeps in-frame sequences with V and J called. Part of the clones is missing from these tables; in studies checked, under half for an unresolved V gene and the rest for unknown reasons. The sample table lists approximately 130,000 clones, approximately 93% of them with a count of one. Of the sample, approximately 3.1% falls within the top ten clones. The time point label, as the study defines it: baseline before first vaccination. This specimen was peripheral blood, taken on day 0 of AZD1222 vaccination. The receptors here all came from an adult in good health.

The J gene is TRBJ2-2, the V gene TRBV4-3; 7 bases are a match to TRBD2. CDR1 and CDR2 from the germline V gene are LGHNA and YSLEER. J gave up 2 bases and V 4 bases, and 7 bases lay outside the gene matches. The CDR3 loop spans 16 amino acids. DNA for the CDR3: TGCGCCAGCAGCCCTTTGGGGGAGGGTAACACCGGGGAGCTGTTTTTT. Protein: CASSPLGEGNTGELFF.

V and J are TRBV13 and TRBJ1-1; D unclear. The CDR3 is 12 residues long. Between the trimmed V and J ends, which lost 2 bases and 0 bases, there was a span of 1 base. Germline values: CDR1 PRHDT, CDR2 FYEKMQ (reference sequence). This chain's CDR3 is CASSLLNTEAFF. The CDR3 DNA sequence: TGTGCCAGCAGCTTACTGAACACTGAAGCTTTCTTT.

The gene calls are TRBV7-9 and TRBJ2-3, with TRBD1 matching 9 bases. CDR1 SEHNR and CDR2 FQNEAQ come from the germline V gene (reference sequence). The CDR3 is made up of 18 amino acids. J gave up 1 base and V 2 bases, and 10 bases lay outside the gene matches. CDR3 in DNA: TGTGCCAGCAGCTTACGAACAGGGGGCATCTCGGGCACAGATACGCAGTATTTT. It yields the protein CASSLRTGGISGTDTQYF. The variable domain in full, completed from reference TRBV7-9 and TRBJ2-3, reads DTGVSQNPRHKITKRGQNVTFRCDPISEHNRLYWYRQTLGQGPEFLTYFQNEAQLEKSRLLSDRFSAERPKGSFSTLEIQRTEQGDSAMYLCASSLRTGGISGTDTQYFGPGTRLTVL.

Here the CDR3 DNA reads TGTGCCAGTAGTCCGCGGGGACGCGGCACTGAAGCTTTCTTT. It encodes CASSPRGRGTEAFF. The chain links TRBV19 to TRBJ1-1, with D maybe TRBD1 (5 bases). CDR1 LNHDA and CDR2 SQIVND come from the germline V gene (reference sequence). CDR3 length equals 14 residues. V was clipped by 5 bases and J by 4 bases, with 14 bases between them.

The V call is TRBV14, the J call TRBJ2-1; a weak D match, TRBD1 (7 bases). This CDR3 contains 15 residues. Between the trimmed V and J ends, which lost 0 bases and 2 bases, there was a span of 8 bases. Germline-derived CDR1 and CDR2 are SGHDN and FVKESK. This chain's CDR3 is CASSQDRGAYNEQFF. CDR3 DNA: TGTGCCAGCAGCCAAGACAGGGGGGCCTACAATGAGCAGTTCTTC.

The rearrangement uses TRBV5-1 and TRBJ2-3; 13 nucleotides match TRBD2. The germline gives CDR1 SGHRS, CDR2 YFSETQ. The CDR3 has 18 residues. J gave up 7 bases and V 3 bases, and 14 bases lay outside the gene matches. The CDR3 sequence: CASSSPSGTSGVRHTQYF. DNA of the CDR3: TGCGCCAGCAGCTCGCCCTCCGGGACTAGCGGGGTTCGCCATACGCAGTATTTT.

The rearrangement joins TRBV29-1 to TRBJ1-2; D is perhaps TRBD1 (5 bases). V lost 0 bases to trimming and J lost 8 bases, with 19 bases between them. The CDR3 spans 15 residues. Germline V gives CDR1 SQVTM, CDR2 ANQGSEA. In DNA, the CDR3 is TGCAGCGTTGAAGACCCATTTGGGGCCCTCGGGGGCTACACCTTC. Amino acids: CSVEDPFGALGGYTF.

V is TRBV7-3 and J is TRBJ1-1; no reliable D call. The germline CDR1 and CDR2 sequences are SGHTA and FQGTGA. The CDR3 is 13 amino acids. V was pared by 2 bases and J by 3 bases, with 7 bases between. CDR3 nucleotide sequence: TGTGCCAGCAGCTTAGGAGGGCACACTGAAGCTTTCTTT. Translation: CASSLGGHTEAFF.

The chain recombines TRBV5-1 with TRBJ2-7, with D possibly TRBD2 on 7 matching bases. The CDR3 totals 14 residues. Trimming pared 4 bases from V and 7 bases from J, leaving 18 bases between. Germline V lookup: CDR1 SGHRS, CDR2 YFSETQ. The CDR3 loop reads CASSRGAEAGEQYF. The CDR3 bases are TGCGCCAGCAGCCGGGGGGCGGAGGCGGGGGAGCAGTACTTC.

The chain uses TRBV6-2 or TRBV6-3 and TRBJ1-5; 8 bases match TRBD1. The germline CDR1 and CDR2 sequences are MNHEY and SVGEGT. Trimming removed 5 bases from V and 6 bases from J; junction bases left unmatched: 3. CDR3 length equals 13 residues. The CDR3 coding sequence is TGTGCCAGCAGTGCGGACAGGGCTCAGCCCCAGCATTTT. Translated, it gives CASSADRAQPQHF.

The chain uses TRBV7-9 and TRBJ1-1; D gene uncertain. CDR3 size: 14 residues. Germline V gene lookup returns CDR1 SEHNR and CDR2 FQNEAQ (reference sequence). Trimming took off 2 bases at V and 1 base at J, with 8 bases between the two ends. The CDR3 bases are TGTGCCAGCAGCTTATTCTCCGAGAACACTGAAGCTTTCTTT. It is translated as CASSLFSENTEAFF.

The chain has TRBV29-1 and TRBJ2-1, with 10 bases fitting TRBD2. V shed 1 base and J 7 bases; nucleotides not matched to a gene: 10. Germline V gives CDR1 SQVTM, CDR2 ANQGSEA. This CDR3 is built from 16 residues. CDR3 sequence: CSVEVLAGAFRNEQFF. DNA of the CDR3: TGCAGCGTTGAAGTTCTAGCGGGAGCGTTCAGGAATGAGCAGTTCTTC.

The rearrangement joins TRBV4-3 to TRBJ2-1; tentatively, D is TRBD2 (6 bases). CDR1 is LGHNA and CDR2 is YSLEER in the germline V gene. The CDR3 is 17 residues long. Trimming stripped 0 bases from V and 5 bases from J, with 17 bases between. In DNA form, the CDR3 reads TGCGCCAGCAGCCAAGATCGGGCTAGCGCGAATCACAATGAGCAGTTCTTC. Its protein product is CASSQDRASANHNEQFF.

J is TRBJ2-1 and V is TRBV6-5; a possible D gene is TRBD2 (6 bases). Trimming pared 8 bases from V and 10 bases from J, leaving 12 bases between. Germline V gene sequence: CDR1 MNHEY, CDR2 SVGAGI. CDR3 size: 11 residues. The CDR3 DNA reads as TGTGCCAGCTCCCGTGGGGGGGAGCAGTTCTTC. The encoded protein is CASSRGGEQFF.

The chain couples TRBV5-6 to TRBJ1-6; a weak D match, TRBD1 (5 bases). Germline values: CDR1 SGHDT, CDR2 YYEEEE. Trimming left V 2 bases short and J 6 bases short, with 18 bases between. This CDR3 comprises 17 residues. The DNA of the CDR3 is TGTGCCAGCAGCTTACGGGGGTTAACGAGGGGTAATTCACCCCTCCACTTT. Translated, it gives CASSLRGLTRGNSPLHF. Drawing the rest from reference TRBV5-6 and TRBJ1-6, the complete variable domain is DAGVTQSPTHLIKTRGQQVTLRCSPKSGHDTVSWYQQALGQGPQFIFQYYEEEERQRGNFPDRFSGHQFPNYSSELNVNALLLGDSALYLCASSLRGLTRGNSPLHFGNGTRLTVT.

This chain links TRBV18 with TRBJ2-7, with D perhaps TRBD2 (6 bases). The germline CDR1 and CDR2 sequences are KGHSH and LQKENI. The CDR3 has 13 residues. The V end was cut by 2 bases, the J end by 7 bases, with 12 bases between. The CDR3 nucleotides read TGTGCCAGCTCACCAACCGGGAGCGATGAGCAGTACTTC. Amino acids: CASSPTGSDEQYF.

This clone was recorded only once. The V and J genes are TRBV5-5 and TRBJ1-5, with unresolved D. Deletions cut 5 bases from V and 2 bases from J, with 14 bases between. The V gene's germline CDR1 is SGHKS and CDR2 YYEKEE (reference sequence). This CDR3 has 15 residues. CDR3 sequence: CASSYTPGGNQPQHF. DNA of the CDR3: TGTGCCAGCAGTTATACTCCCGGGGGCAATCAGCCCCAGCATTTT.